Listed here are 17 T cell receptor beta chains from one sample, sequenced in a study of T cells in Graves' hyperthyroidism and ophthalmopathy. Amplification yielded TCR beta CDR3 regions, with RNA transcripts as the source. First-round RT-PCR targeting the TCR CDR3 was performed with the HTBI primer set. TCRdb re-called the multiplex PCR reads through MiXCR, storing one row per CDR3 protein. Among under 200,000 distinct CDR3 sequences listed, about 9% were seen once. Material for sequencing was blood. These receptors all stem from a woman aged 18-29 years with Graves' hyperthyroidism that later progressed to Graves' ophthalmopathy.

In this sample, this clonotype turned up many times. The chain joins TRBV6-1 to TRBJ2-2; no clear D. The CDR3 spans 17 residues. CDR1 and CDR2 from the germline V gene are MNHNS and SASEGT. Between the trimmed V and J ends, which lost 2 bases and 1 base, there was a span of 14 bases. The CDR3 here is CASSELGWYENTGELFF. In DNA form, the CDR3 reads TGTGCCAGCAGTGAATTGGGCTGGTACGAGAACACCGGGGAGCTGTTTTTT.

This clonotype was seen at least ten times. V gene TRBV11-1 combines with J gene TRBJ2-1; TRBD1 matches 9 bases. The germline gives CDR1 SGHAT, CDR2 FQDESV (reference sequence). V was pared by 5 bases and J by 2 bases, with 4 bases of the junction left unmatched. The CDR3 has 15 amino acids. CDR3 sequence: CASSTGQGTYNEQFF. CDR3 in DNA: TGTGCCAGCAGCACGGGACAGGGAACCTACAATGAGCAGTTCTTC.

This clonotype was counted ten times or more. The chain recombines TRBV20-1 with TRBJ1-1, with 7 nucleotides matching TRBD1. The CDR3 consists of 14 residues. Germline assignment: CDR1 DFQATT and CDR2 SNEGSKA (reference sequence). Trimming cost V 2 bases and J 4 bases; bases outside gene matches: 7. CDR3 sequence (DNA): TGCAGTGCTAGATCCCCGACAGGGCTCACTGAAGCTTTCTTT. Encoded protein: CSARSPTGLTEAFF.

The sample holds many counts of this clonotype. The CDR3 nucleotides read TGTGCCAGCAGTTTATCCGCGGTGGGGGCCTCCTACGAGCAGTACTTC. It translates to CASSLSAVGASYEQYF. This chain links TRBV28 with TRBJ2-7, with D possibly TRBD1 on 6 matching bases. The V end was cut by 1 base, the J end by 0 bases, with 13 bases between. Germline V gene data show CDR1 as MDHEN and CDR2 as SYDVKM. The CDR3 has 16 amino acids. The full variable domain, in which reference TRBV28 and TRBJ2-7 provide the parts outside the CDR3, is DVKVTQSSRYLVKRTGEKVFLECVQDMDHENMFWYRQDPGLGLRLIYFSYDVKMKEKGDIPEGYSVSREKKERFSLILESASTNQTSMYLCASSLSAVGASYEQYFGPGTRLTVT.

The gene calls are TRBV4-1 and TRBJ2-3; TRBD2 agrees at 8 bases. Germline assignment: CDR1 MGHRA and CDR2 YSYEKL. Trimming cost V 3 bases and J 4 bases; bases outside gene matches: 6. The CDR3 runs 15 residues. The chain's CDR3 is CASSHPGLGADTQYF. As DNA, the CDR3 is TGCGCCAGCAGCCATCCGGGACTAGGAGCAGATACGCAGTATTTT.

Many counts were recorded for this clonotype. The V and J genes are TRBV7-3 and TRBJ2-2, with D possibly TRBD2 on 6 matching bases. Trimming shortened V by 5 bases and J by 1 base, and 14 bases separated the two germline ends. CDR1 is SGHTA, CDR2 FQGTGA, per germline. This CDR3 region has 16 residues. The CDR3 sequence: CASSLGGSGNTGELFF. The CDR3 DNA reads as TGTGCCAGCAGCCTCGGGGGTAGCGGGAACACCGGGGAGCTGTTTTTT.

This clonotype was detected many times. The V gene is TRBV19, the J gene TRBJ1-5, with a weak D call TRBD1 (5 bases). The V gene lost 7 bases and the J gene lost 6 bases, with 10 bases spanning the gap. The CDR3 has 12 residues. Germline CDR1 reads LNHDA; CDR2 reads SQIVND (reference sequence). DNA for the CDR3: TGTGCCAGTAATATTGGGGGTCAGCCCCAGCATTTT. Amino acid sequence: CASNIGGQPQHF.

A few counts support this clonotype. CDR3 nucleotides: TGTGCCTGGAGTGCTTCATTCGGACAGTCCTCTGGAAACACCATATATTTT. It encodes CAWSASFGQSSGNTIYF. The J gene is TRBJ1-3, the V gene TRBV30, with a weak D call TRBD1 (6 bases). Germline CDR1 reads GTSNPN; CDR2 reads SVGIG (reference sequence). The CDR3 is 17 residues long. V dropped 1 base and J dropped 0 bases, with 16 bases sitting between them.

This clonotype was observed at least ten times. J is TRBJ1-3 and V is TRBV28; D is uncertain. This CDR3 is built from 13 residues. Germline CDR1 and CDR2: MDHEN and SYDVKM. V was trimmed by 2 bases and J by 7 bases, leaving 9 bases between them. The CDR3 sequence is CASSLVGRNTIYF. The CDR3 nucleotides are TGTGCCAGCAGTTTAGTGGGGAGGAACACCATATATTTT.

This clonotype was observed a few times. The rearrangement uses TRBV28 and TRBJ1-6; 7 bases agree with TRBD1. The CDR3 extends over 18 amino acids. In germline, CDR1 is MDHEN, CDR2 SYDVKM. The V segment lost 3 bases and the J segment 1 base; nucleotides outside the gene matches: 9. CDR3 nucleotides: TGTGCCAGCAGTTTCCTTACAGGGGACGTATCCTATAATTCACCCCTCCACTTT. It codes for CASSFLTGDVSYNSPLHF.

This clonotype was seen ten or more times. For the CDR3, the DNA is TGCAGCGTTGGAGGGAGCACCCACAATGAGCAGTTCTTC. Translated: CSVGGSTHNEQFF. The V gene is TRBV29-1, the J gene TRBJ2-1; D might be TRBD2 (5 bases). Germline V gene data show CDR1 as SQVTM and CDR2 as ANQGSEA. The CDR3 contains 13 residues. Trimming took 4 bases from V and 5 from J, leaving 12 bases between them.

This clonotype was counted at least ten times. This sequence joins TRBV2 and TRBJ2-2; the D gene could be TRBD1 or TRBD2 (7 bases each). V shed 7 bases and J shed 4 bases, with 22 bases lying between them. This CDR3 comprises 17 residues. Germline V gene lookup returns CDR1 SNHLY and CDR2 FYNNEI. The CDR3 reads CASTPLGGQGGTGELFF. DNA of the CDR3: TGTGCCAGCACCCCATTGGGGGGGCAGGGGGGCACCGGGGAGCTGTTTTTT.

This clonotype was picked up many times. The chain is built from TRBV3-1 and TRBJ2-3, with 11 bases that match TRBD2. The germline V gene has CDR1 LGHDT and CDR2 YNNKEL (reference sequence). V was clipped by 1 base and J by 4 bases; unmatched bases: 10. CDR3 size: 18 residues. This CDR3 reads CASSQVGLAEPISDTQYF. In DNA, the CDR3 is TGTGCCAGCAGCCAAGTGGGACTAGCGGAGCCCATATCAGATACGCAGTATTTT.

The genes are TRBV4-2 and TRBJ2-5; D is uncertain. CDR1 is LGHNA and CDR2 is YNFKEQ in the germline V gene. V lost 0 bases, J lost 4 bases, and 15 bases lay in between. This CDR3 is 16 amino acids long. The CDR3 DNA sequence: TGTGCCAGCAGCCAAGAGCTGGGGAACGGGCGAGAGACCCAGTACTTC. Its translation: CASSQELGNGRETQYF.

The rearrangement links TRBV4-2 to TRBJ2-2, with 10 positions matching TRBD1. CDR1 is LGHNA and CDR2 is YNFKEQ in the germline V gene. With V trimmed by 4 bases and J by 0 bases, 5 bases remained unmatched. The CDR3 covers 17 residues. The CDR3 sequence: CASSRDRGRSNTGELFF. CDR3 nucleotides: TGTGCCAGCAGCCGGGACAGGGGACGGTCGAACACCGGGGAGCTGTTTTTT.

This clonotype has a count of ten or more. The chain employs TRBV28 and TRBJ2-7; D is perhaps TRBD1 (5 bases). The CDR3 runs 16 residues. Germline CDR1 and CDR2: MDHEN and SYDVKM. With 1 base removed from V and 0 bases from J, the gap between germline ends came to 13 bases. DNA for the CDR3: TGTGCCAGCAGTTTATTCCGTGCAGGGAACTCCTACGAGCAGTACTTC. Its translation is CASSLFRAGNSYEQYF.

This chain joins TRBV20-1 and TRBJ2-2, with a weak D call TRBD2 (5 bases). Per germline, CDR1 DFQATT and CDR2 SNEGSKA (reference sequence). V shed 0 bases and J shed 0 bases, with 11 bases lying between them. The CDR3 runs to 16 residues. CDR3 amino acids: CSARDLFGTNTGELFF. CDR3 coding DNA: TGCAGTGCTAGAGATCTCTTCGGGACGAACACCGGGGAGCTGTTTTTT.